This T cell receptor (beta chain) emerged from a study of CD8+ T cells in alopecia areata. As the sequencing template, cDNA was produced by extracting RNA and reverse transcribing it. Some clones are missing from TCRdb's copy, which holds only in-frame ones; the method was immunoSEQ multiplex PCR. The sample holds over 150,000 clones; around three fifths are singletons and the top ten take approximately 15%. The germline gives CDR1 GTSNPN, CDR2 SVGIG (reference sequence). Trimming cost V 3 bases and J 4 bases, with 18 bases left between them. The CDR3 consists of 15 residues. As to treatment: oral pan-JAK inhibitor, 5-10 mg twice daily. Findings and caveats of the study: With one nonresponder, baseline CD8+ expansion's link to response remains uncertain. Sharing of TCRs across patients appeared less clear than in mice, possibly for HLA-related reasons.

As for this clone: The target antigen is unknown.

This TCR was recovered from a human donor with alopecia areata. Sequencing was performed on CD4+ T cells sorted from blood, taken at week 24, from a patient treated with tofacitinib. This chain links TRBV30 with TRBJ1-1; tentatively, D is TRBD1 (5 bases). In DNA form, the CDR3 reads TGTGCCTGGAGGGCCCTCAGGACATCCGGCACTGAAGCTTTCTTT. This sequence encodes CAWRALRTSGTEAFF.